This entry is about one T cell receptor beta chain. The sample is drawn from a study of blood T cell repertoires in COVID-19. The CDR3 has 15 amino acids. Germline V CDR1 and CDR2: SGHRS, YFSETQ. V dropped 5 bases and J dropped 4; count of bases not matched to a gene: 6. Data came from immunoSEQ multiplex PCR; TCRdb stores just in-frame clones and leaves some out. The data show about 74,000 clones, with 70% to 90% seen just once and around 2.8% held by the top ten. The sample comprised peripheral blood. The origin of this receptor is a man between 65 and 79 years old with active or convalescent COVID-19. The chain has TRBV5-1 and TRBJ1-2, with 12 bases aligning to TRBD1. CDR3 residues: CASSPGTGGSYGYTF. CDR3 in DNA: TGCGCCAGCAGTCCCGGGACAGGGGGCTCCTATGGCTACACCTTC.